This is a list of T cell receptor beta chains from one sample in a study of T cell changes during pregnancy in multiple sclerosis. The method was immunoSEQ multiplex PCR; TCRdb's version includes in-frame clones alone and lacks a portion of them. This table holds over 90,000 clones, approximately 90% found once. This sample comprised peripheral blood, obtained in the second trimester of pregnancy. All receptors derive from a female donor in good health, enrolled as a control in a pregnancy study. The CDR3 runs from the conserved cysteine through the conserved F or W. Each record gives: D gene, V gene, clone size, J gene, CDR3 length, CDR3 protein, CDR3 DNA. A D gene is named only where the DNA matches it firmly. Clone size is shown for a subset of rows, as once, few, many or a class of expanded clone.

>-|TRBV6-5|once|TRBJ2-5|14
CASWQRNNQETQYF
TGTGCCAGCTGGCAGCGGAACAATCAAGAGACCCAGTACTTC
>TRBD1|TRBV19|once|TRBJ1-2|15
CASSRQGQRNYGYTF
TGTGCCAGTAGTCGACAGGGACAACGTAACTATGGCTACACCTTC
>TRBD1|TRBV6-6|once|TRBJ2-7|16
CASSPIDRGGHYEQYF
TGTGCCAGCAGTCCTATCGACAGGGGCGGACACTACGAGCAGTACTTC
>TRBD2|TRBV7-9|once|TRBJ2-3|16
CASSLGFVRGGDTQYF
TGTGCCAGCAGCTTAGGTTTCGTCCGCGGGGGAGATACGCAGTATTTT
>-|TRBV30|-|TRBJ1-2|15
CAWSVTVVQGYGYTF
TGTGCCTGGAGTGTTACCGTCGTTCAGGGCTATGGCTACACCTTC
>-|TRBV5-1|-|TRBJ2-5|12
CASSQNRETQYF
TGCGCCAGCAGCCAGAATCGAGAGACCCAGTACTTC
>TRBD1|TRBV19|-|TRBJ1-4|16
CASSPETGRTNEKLFF
TGTGCCAGTAGTCCGGAGACAGGGAGAACTAATGAAAAACTGTTTTTT
>TRBD1|TRBV28|-|TRBJ2-4|13
CASSWDRENKQYF
TGTGCCAGCAGTTGGGACAGGGAGAACAAGCAGTACTTC
>-|TRBV19|-|TRBJ2-5|14
CASSISNREETQYF
TGTGCCAGTAGTATCTCGAACAGGGAAGAGACCCAGTACTTC
>-|TRBV21-1|-|TRBJ1-1|16
CASSRGAGGWSTEAFF
TGTGCCAGCAGCAGGGGGGCAGGGGGCTGGAGCACTGAAGCTTTCTTT
>-|TRBV21-1|-|TRBJ1-3|17
CASSKRDRPFSGNTIYF
TGTGCCAGCAGCAAAAGGGACAGGCCCTTCTCTGGAAACACCATATATTTT
>TRBD1|TRBV28|once|TRBJ2-1|16
CASRGRQGANYNEQFF
TGTGCCAGCAGAGGTCGACAGGGGGCAAATTACAATGAGCAGTTCTTC
>TRBD2|TRBV7-2|-|TRBJ2-2|13
CASSWGGTGELFF
TGTGCCAGCAGCTGGGGGGGCACCGGGGAGCTGTTTTTT
>TRBD2|TRBV11-3|-|TRBJ2-3|16
CASSLGTSGRLDTQYF
TGTGCCAGCAGCTTAGGTACTAGCGGGAGATTGGATACGCAGTATTTT
>-|TRBV7-2|-|TRBJ2-2|16
CASSPWRGSRTGELFF
TGTGCCAGCAGCCCGTGGCGCGGGTCCCGCACCGGGGAGCTGTTTTTT
>TRBD2|TRBV29-1|-|TRBJ2-3|14
CSAKREGRKDTQYF
TGCAGCGCGAAGCGGGAGGGCCGGAAGGATACGCAGTATTTT
>TRBD2|TRBV6-1|-|TRBJ2-3|15
CAILAGGPGTDTQYF
TGTGCCATTCTAGCGGGGGGGCCGGGCACAGATACGCAGTATTTT
>-|TRBV2|-|TRBJ2-7|13
CAPSFPRPYEQYF
TGTGCCCCTAGTTTTCCCCGGCCCTACGAGCAGTACTTC
>TRBD2|TRBV27|-|TRBJ2-2|18
CASSLGLAGVSGTGELFF
TGTGCCAGCAGTTTAGGACTAGCGGGAGTTAGTGGCACCGGGGAGCTGTTTTTT
>TRBD1|TRBV18|-|TRBJ1-2|16
CASSPRDSPLGYGYTF
TGTGCCAGCTCGCCCCGGGACAGTCCGTTGGGGTATGGCTACACCTTC
>-|TRBV19|-|TRBJ1-1|14
CASSILGRDTEAFF
TGTGCCAGTAGTATTCTAGGGCGGGACACTGAAGCTTTCTTT
>-|TRBV5-1|-|TRBJ1-3|14
CASSLTDSGNTIYF
TGCGCCAGCAGCTTGACAGACTCTGGAAACACCATATATTTT
>TRBD1|TRBV30|-|TRBJ1-5|15
CAWQVRTGGNQPQHF
TGTGCCTGGCAAGTAAGGACAGGGGGCAATCAGCCCCAGCATTTT
>-|TRBV2|once|TRBJ2-7|13
CASRGLGSYEQYF
TGTGCCAGCAGGGGGCTCGGGTCCTACGAGCAGTACTTC
>-|TRBV19|-|TRBJ1-1|13
CASQTGLDTEAFF
TGTGCCAGTCAGACGGGGTTGGACACTGAAGCTTTCTTT
>-|TRBV19|-|TRBJ1-4|16
CASSLDGGGTNEKLFF
TGTGCCAGTAGTCTGGACGGGGGGGGAACTAATGAAAAACTGTTTTTT
>-|TRBV27|-|TRBJ2-2|14
CASSLGQNTGELFF
TGTGCCAGCAGTTTGGGACAGAACACCGGGGAGCTGTTTTTT
>TRBD1|TRBV30|-|TRBJ1-2|17
CARKGALTGTTFYGYTF
TGTGCCCGCAAGGGGGCCCTCACAGGGACAACCTTCTATGGCTACACCTTC
>TRBD1|TRBV6-4|-|TRBJ2-6|18
CASSDATGPYSGANVLTF
TGTGCCAGCAGTGACGCGACAGGGCCCTACTCTGGGGCCAACGTCCTGACTTTC
>TRBD1|TRBV18|-|TRBJ1-1|16
CAGAKGAVSANTEAFF
TGTGCCGGGGCTAAGGGGGCGGTGAGTGCGAACACTGAAGCTTTCTTT
>-|TRBV7-6|-|TRBJ1-3|15
CASSRPGATGNTIYF
TGTGCCAGCAGCCGACCAGGGGCTACTGGAAACACCATATATTTT
>TRBD2|TRBV11-3|-|TRBJ2-2|14
CASSSGGNTGELFF
TGTGCCAGCAGTAGCGGGGGGAACACCGGGGAGCTGTTTTTT
>-|TRBV7-9|-|TRBJ2-5|16
CASSLVDYRVIETQYF
TGTGCCAGCAGCTTAGTAGACTACAGGGTGATCGAGACCCAGTACTTC
>-|TRBV28|once|TRBJ2-3|17
CASSLAGPVTSTDTQYF
TGTGCCAGCAGTTTAGCGGGCCCGGTAACTAGCACAGATACGCAGTATTTT
>TRBD2|TRBV10-3|once|TRBJ2-3|14
CAISRGSGTDTQYF
TGTGCCATCAGCCGCGGGAGTGGGACAGATACGCAGTATTTT
>-|TRBV9|-|TRBJ1-6|15
CASSVGHMDSSPLHF
TGTGCCAGCAGCGTAGGTCATATGGACAGTTCACCCCTCCACTTT
>TRBD1|TRBV4-1|-|TRBJ2-7|15
CASSQVEGQSYEQYF
TGCGCCAGCAGCCAAGTAGAGGGACAGTCCTACGAGCAGTACTTC
>-|TRBV27|-|TRBJ1-1|16
CASSFQRLAAGTEAFF
TGTGCCAGCAGTTTTCAGAGGTTGGCTGCGGGCACTGAAGCTTTCTTT
>-|TRBV18|-|TRBJ1-1|16
CASSPSSRQGNTEAFF
TGTGCCAGCTCACCTAGTAGCAGGCAGGGGAACACTGAAGCTTTCTTT
>-|TRBV7-6|-|TRBJ2-3|13
CASSRSSGDTQYF
TGTGCCAGCAGCCGATCGTCCGGAGATACGCAGTATTTT
>TRBD1|TRBV7-2|few|TRBJ1-2|15
CASSLDTGARNGYTF
TGTGCCAGCAGCTTAGATACAGGGGCGAGGAATGGCTACACCTTC
>-|TRBV5-4|-|TRBJ1-4|15
CASSLSGQSNEKLFF
TGTGCCAGCAGCTTATCTGGACAGTCTAATGAAAAACTGTTTTTT